This paragraph reports one TCR beta chain. The table came from immunoSEQ multiplex PCR; TCRdb's copy has only in-frame clones and leaves some out. The table shows approximately 100,000 clones, with 88% occurring only once. This sample stems from a study of control samples from healthy donors and cancer patients. The sequence was obtained from a man aged 25 to 40 in good health. The sequenced sample consisted of blood.

This CDR3 reads CASSLESSNNEQFF. The CDR3 coding sequence is TGTGCCAGCAGCTTAGAATCCAGTAACAATGAGCAGTTCTTC. The chain carries TRBV11-3 and TRBJ2-1; unclear D gene. Germline CDR1 is SGHNT and CDR2 is YENEEA. This CDR3 comprises 14 residues. With 0 bases removed from V and 5 bases from J, the gap between germline ends came to 8 bases.